This T cell receptor beta chain is drawn from a study of blood T cell repertoires in COVID-19. Study details: Sites across the United States, Italy and Spain contributed samples from acute and convalescent COVID-19.

Seattle's enrolled individuals joined amid active infection and were then monitored longitudinally. V dropped 5 bases and J dropped 3 bases, with 11 bases sitting between them. The germline V gene has CDR1 LNHDA and CDR2 SQIVND (reference sequence). The length of the CDR3 is 13 residues. Original processing methods: The authors estimated nucleated cell counts from reference gene primer amplification. The repertoire was sequenced with immunoSEQ multiplex PCR; TCRdb's copy has only in-frame clones and lacks some. That table gives V, J and clone size, and the DNA gave D and trimming. The sample includes around 280,000 clones, roughly 86% seen only once; the top ten take approximately 10%.

The sample consisted of peripheral blood. The sequence derives from a woman in her twenties or thirties with COVID-19, enrolled during active disease. This chain connects TRBV19 to TRBJ2-7; a possible D gene is TRBD2 (5 bases). In DNA, the CDR3 is TGTGCCAGTAGTCCAAGGGAGAACTACGAGCAGTACTTC. Translation: CASSPRENYEQYF.